These 14 T cell receptor beta chains originate from one sample sequenced in a study of blood T cell repertoires in COVID-19. Measured with immunoSEQ multiplex PCR; TCRdb has only the in-frame clones, and not every one. The repertoire has about 420,000 clones, around 90% of them found once; the top ten carry 0.8% to 0.9%. Material for sequencing was peripheral blood. Source of these receptors: a man aged 18 to 35 with COVID-19, enrolled during active disease.

This chain uses TRBV5-5 with TRBJ1-1; 8 positions agree with TRBD1. In germline, CDR1 is SGHKS, CDR2 YYEKEE (reference sequence). V shed 4 bases and J 0 bases; nucleotides not matched to a gene: 8. The CDR3 is 16 residues long. In DNA, the CDR3 is TGTGCCAGCAGCCATAGGACAGGGATTATGAACACTGAAGCTTTCTTT. Translation gives CASSHRTGIMNTEAFF. The full variable domain, rest sourced from reference TRBV5-5 and TRBJ1-1, is DAGVTQSPTHLIKTRGQQVTLRCSPISGHKSVSWYQQVLGQGPQFIFQYYEKEERGRGNFPDRFSARQFPNYSSELNVNALLLGDSALYLCASSHRTGIMNTEAFFGQGTRLTVV.

A single count supports this clone. The rearrangement links TRBV2 to TRBJ1-5; the D is unclear. Deletions cut 4 bases from V and 7 bases from J, with 14 bases between. Germline lookup yields CDR1 SNHLY and CDR2 FYNNEI. This CDR3 region has 14 residues. The CDR3 protein is CASSGTDRGQPQHF. The CDR3 nucleotides read TGTGCCAGCAGTGGGACCGATAGAGGGCAGCCCCAGCATTTT. Full variable domain (missing parts from reference TRBV2 and TRBJ1-5): EPEVTQTPSHQVTQMGQEVILRCVPISNHLYFYWYRQILGQKVEFLVSFYNNEISEKSEIFDDQFSVERPDGSNFTLKIRSTKLEDSAMYFCASSGTDRGQPQHFGDGTRLSIL.

This clone occurred a few times. The identical CDR3 is also encoded by other nucleotide sequences in the sample. The gene calls are TRBV7-9 and TRBJ1-6, with 7 bases matching TRBD1. Germline assignment: CDR1 SEHNR and CDR2 FQNEAQ (reference sequence). The CDR3 length is 13 residues. Trimming took 5 bases from V and 6 from J; bases not matched to a gene: 1. CDR3 nucleotide sequence: TGTGCCAGCAGCCGGGACAGTAATTCACCCCTCCACTTT. It is translated as CASSRDSNSPLHF.

V gene TRBV3-1 (or the pseudogene TRBV3-2) combines with J gene TRBJ1-4, with D unresolved. V was cut by 4 bases and J by 8 bases, with 11 bases left in between. Germline V gene lookup returns CDR1 LGHDT and CDR2 YNNKEL (reference sequence). This CDR3 has 13 amino acids. The CDR3 here is CASSRQAGEKLFF. The CDR3 nucleotides are TGTGCCAGCAGCCGCCAGGCAGGCGAAAAACTGTTTTTT.

V and J are TRBV27 and TRBJ1-3; D unresolved. The V end was cut by 4 bases, the J end by 8 bases, with 18 bases between. This CDR3 is 15 amino acids long. Germline V gene lookup returns CDR1 MNHEY and CDR2 SMNVEV (reference sequence). CDR3 region: CASSSVDGPGDTIYF. The CDR3 nucleotides are TGTGCCAGCAGTTCCGTAGACGGTCCCGGGGACACCATATATTTT.

V gene TRBV2 combines with J gene TRBJ1-6; 10 bases align to TRBD1. Germline CDR1 is SNHLY and CDR2 is FYNNEI. The CDR3 runs 15 residues. Germline trimming cut 6 bases from V and 7 bases from J; bases unmatched to any gene: 6. In nucleotides, the CDR3 is TGTGCCAGCAGCCGACAGGGGGCGGACAATTCACCCCTCCACTTT. It codes for CASSRQGADNSPLHF.

The table lists this clone with a few counts. Other DNA sequences of this sample code for an identical CDR3. The V gene is TRBV6-5, the J gene TRBJ1-1; perhaps TRBD1 as D (5 bases). This CDR3 comprises 14 residues. V was shortened by 2 bases and J by 0 bases, with 7 bases between the two germline ends. Germline V lookup: CDR1 MNHEY, CDR2 SVGAGI. In nucleotides, the CDR3 is TGTGCCAGCAGTTACGGGGGGGTGAACACTGAAGCTTTCTTT. As protein: CASSYGGVNTEAFF.

V is TRBV10-3 and J is TRBJ2-3; 9 bases are a match to TRBD1. Germline V lookup: CDR1 ENHRY, CDR2 SYGVKD. The V segment lost 2 bases and the J segment 4 bases; nucleotides outside the gene matches: 7. The length of the CDR3 is 16 residues. The CDR3 DNA is TGTGCCATCAGTGAGCGCATGGGGACAGGGCCAGATACGCAGTATTTT. Translated, it gives CAISERMGTGPDTQYF.

The chain couples TRBV6-5 to TRBJ2-1; 8 bases agree with TRBD2. The CDR3 spans 16 residues. V shed 0 bases, J shed 3 bases, and the junction held 4 bases outside the gene matches. Germline V gene sequence: CDR1 MNHEY, CDR2 SVGAGI. CDR3 DNA sequence: TGTGCCAGCAGTTACTCCAGCGGGAGTCGCTACAATGAGCAGTTCTTC. This codes for CASSYSSGSRYNEQFF.

The chain links TRBV6-5 to TRBJ1-3; tentatively, D is TRBD1 (6 bases). Trimming shortened V by 6 bases and J by 0 bases, and 12 bases separated the two germline ends. This CDR3 is 15 amino acids long. Germline CDR1 is MNHEY and CDR2 is SVGAGI. CDR3 DNA sequence: TGTGCCAGCAGCCCCCGGGGACACTCTGGAAACACCATATATTTT. It specifies CASSPRGHSGNTIYF.

The chain employs TRBV21-1 and TRBJ2-3; the D call TRBD2 from the table was never checked on the DNA. TRBV21-1 is assigned pseudogene status. CDR3 length: 19 residues. In DNA form, the CDR3 reads TGTGCCAGCAGCAAGGAGGATGTTCGGACTAGCAGCTTCACAGATACGCAGTATTTT. Its protein product is CASSKEDVRTSSFTDTQYF.

The rearrangement joins TRBV28 to TRBJ1-2; TRBD1 matches 10 bases. V lost 6 bases, J lost 4 bases, and 14 bases stayed unmatched. Looked up from germline, CDR1 is MDHEN and CDR2 is SYDVKM. This CDR3 contains 17 residues. CDR3 nucleotide sequence: TGTGCCAGCAGCCGCACCGGGACAGGGGAAGCGATCTATGGCTACACCTTC. Protein product: CASSRTGTGEAIYGYTF.

The chain uses TRBV5-1 and TRBJ2-3; 8 positions match TRBD2. The germline CDR1 and CDR2 sequences are SGHRS and YFSETQ. The CDR3 has 16 residues. Trimming removed 0 bases from V and 4 bases from J; junction bases left unmatched: 7. The CDR3 loop reads CASSLGWGLGADTQYF. The CDR3 coding sequence is TGCGCCAGCAGCTTGGGGTGGGGACTAGGCGCAGATACGCAGTATTTT.

V is TRBV7-2 and J is TRBJ2-2, with TRBD2 matching over 9 bases. CDR3 size: 16 residues. Germline V lookup: CDR1 SGHTA, CDR2 FQGNSA. The V gene end was trimmed by 5 bases and the J gene end by 0 bases; junction bases not matched to a gene: 4. The CDR3 is CASSHSSGANTGELFF. DNA of the CDR3: TGTGCCAGCAGCCATTCTAGCGGGGCGAACACCGGGGAGCTGTTTTTT.